This record concerns one T cell receptor (beta chain) sequence. The sample is drawn from a study of blood T cell repertoires in COVID-19. The assay was immunoSEQ multiplex PCR, and TCRdb's table has in-frame clones only and misses some. The data hold 150,000 to 200,000 clones, with more than 65% observed a single time. The clonotype originates from an older woman with COVID-19, enrolled during active disease. Sequencing was carried out using peripheral blood.

CDR3 DNA sequence: TGTGCCAGCAGTGAAATTGCGGCAGGGGCTAATGAAAAACTGTTTTTT. Protein product: CASSEIAAGANEKLFF. The genes are TRBV2 and TRBJ1-4, with D perhaps matching TRBD1 (6 bases). CDR3 length: 16 residues. The ends were cut back, 2 bases at V and 3 bases at J, with 13 bases in the middle. Germline-derived CDR1 and CDR2 are SNHLY and FYNNEI. The full variable domain, completed using reference TRBV2 and TRBJ1-4, is EPEVTQTPSHQVTQMGQEVILRCVPISNHLYFYWYRQILGQKVEFLVSFYNNEISEKSEIFDDQFSVERPDGSNFTLKIRSTKLEDSAMYFCASSEIAAGANEKLFFGSGTQLSVL.